This T cell receptor beta chain was recorded in a study of shared clonotypes between healthy human individuals. With regard to this clone: What it binds is not known.

The table came from immunoSEQ multiplex PCR; TCRdb's copy has only in-frame clones and leaves some out. The sample records approximately 2,300,000 clones, approximately 90% being singletons. The study's findings and limits: A limitation of the genetic and exposure-history diversity represented arose from few donors. The sharing of 4% to 5.5% of naive CD4 clonotypes was seen across several donors.

J was trimmed by 11 bases and V by 0 bases; bases with no gene match: 10. CDR1 and CDR2 (germline): SGHDN, FVKESK. The CDR3 is made up of 17 amino acids. The receptor comes from a man aged 18 to 30 in good health. Some clones in this sample may be carry-over from other donors' samples. The J gene is TRBJ2-1, the V gene TRBV14; 13 bases map to TRBD2. The material sequenced was naive CD4+ T cells from PBMCs. Subset meaning: CD45RA+ positively selected. CDR3 sequence (DNA): TGTGCCAGCAGCCAAGATTCTCGGACTAGCGGGAGAGGGAAGCAGTTCTTC. Translating it yields CASSQDSRTSGRGKQFF.